This entry lists 13 T cell receptor beta chains sequenced from one sample in a study of Ad26.COV2.S vaccination and SARS-CoV-2 variants. This table comes from immunoSEQ multiplex PCR, and its TCRdb copy is limited to in-frame clones, with some not included. The table has roughly 700,000 clones, roughly 90% seen once. Sample treatment: roughly 18 received Ad26.COV2.S at low or high dose, single or two shots; roughly five received placebo; per-sample allocation not given. Sample collection was performed on day 63 after the first vaccine or placebo injection. The input for sequencing was peripheral blood, taken in a trial of Ad26.COV2.S vaccine versus placebo. All receptors derive from a person aged 18 to 65 who received the Ad26.COV2.S COVID-19 vaccine or a placebo.

The chain is built from TRBV10-2 and TRBJ2-7; the D is unclear. This CDR3 is 14 amino acids long. Germline values: CDR1 WSHSY, CDR2 SAAADI. V was pared by 0 bases and J by 4 bases, with 10 bases between. The CDR3 protein is CASSESGRAYEQYF. For the CDR3, the DNA is TGCGCCAGCAGTGAGTCTGGACGGGCTTACGAGCAGTACTTC.

The chain recombines TRBV6-2 or TRBV6-3 with TRBJ2-7; no clear D. CDR3 length equals 15 residues. With 1 base removed from V and 3 bases from J, the gap between germline ends came to 13 bases. Germline loops: CDR1 MNHEY, CDR2 SVGEGT. CDR3 in amino acids: CASSYLAVANYEQYF. The CDR3 region has the DNA TGTGCCAGCAGTTACTTGGCAGTAGCCAACTACGAGCAGTACTTC.

V gene TRBV29-1 combines with J gene TRBJ2-7, with D possibly TRBD2 on 5 matching bases. Germline assignment: CDR1 SQVTM and CDR2 ANQGSEA. Trimming removed 3 bases at V and 5 bases at J, with 14 bases between. The length of the CDR3 is 13 residues. The CDR3 DNA sequence: TGCAGCGTTGAGGATCTAGCACGGAACGAGCAGTACTTC. This encodes CSVEDLARNEQYF.

The chain couples TRBV19 to TRBJ1-1; D perhaps matches TRBD1 (6 bases). V shed 3 bases and J shed 4 bases, with 12 bases lying between them. This CDR3 has 14 amino acids. Germline V gene data show CDR1 as LNHDA and CDR2 as SQIVND (reference sequence). The CDR3, as DNA: TGTGCCAGTAGTATCCGGGGGGCGGGCACTGAAGCTTTCTTT. This translates into CASSIRGAGTEAFF.

The genes are TRBV5-5 and TRBJ1-1, with D uncertain. Per germline, CDR1 SGHKS and CDR2 YYEKEE (reference sequence). V was shortened by 1 base and J by 1 base, with 8 bases between the two germline ends. There are 14 residues in the CDR3. DNA of the CDR3: TGTGCCAGCAGCTTGAGGGCGGGGAACACTGAAGCTTTCTTT. Translation gives CASSLRAGNTEAFF.

CDR3 loop: CASSLYDPLSPNEQFF. The DNA for the CDR3 is TGTGCCAGCTCACTTTACGACCCTCTCTCTCCCAATGAGCAGTTCTTC. The genes are TRBV18 and TRBJ2-1; D gene unclear. Germline values: CDR1 KGHSH, CDR2 LQKENI. CDR3 length: 16 amino acids. Trimming pared 4 bases from V and 6 bases from J, leaving 19 bases between.

The rearrangement links TRBV20-1 to TRBJ2-5, with TRBD2 matching 7 bases. Unmatched junction bases numbered 5, after V lost 8 bases and J lost 5 bases. Germline V gene lookup returns CDR1 DFQATT and CDR2 SNEGSKA (reference sequence). The CDR3 spans 11 residues. CDR3 region: CSFDGGETQYF. The CDR3 DNA is TGCAGTTTCGACGGGGGGGAGACCCAGTACTTC.

V and J are TRBV5-5 and TRBJ1-6; 7 bases fit TRBD1. In germline, CDR1 is SGHKS, CDR2 YYEKEE (reference sequence). The CDR3 is 15 amino acids. Trimming removed 4 bases from V and 7 bases from J; junction bases left unmatched: 8. The CDR3 sequence: CASSPRDRENSPLHF. Written as DNA, the CDR3 is TGTGCCAGCAGCCCAAGGGACAGAGAAAATTCACCCCTCCACTTT.

As regards this clone: The same CDR3 arises from other DNA sequences in this sample as well. The CDR3 coding sequence is TGTGCCACCAGTGACCGCTACGAGCAGTACTTC. Protein: CATSDRYEQYF. The chain uses TRBV24-1 and TRBJ2-7; D unclear. Trimming cost V 4 bases and J 3 bases, with 3 bases left between them. Germline CDR1 reads KGHDR; CDR2 reads SFDVKD. The CDR3 extends over 11 amino acids.

The chain couples TRBV30 to TRBJ1-2, with a tentative D call TRBD1 (5 bases). V dropped 3 bases and J dropped 8 bases, with 28 bases sitting between them. This CDR3 is 17 amino acids long. Germline values: CDR1 GTSNPN, CDR2 SVGIG (reference sequence). CDR3 amino acids: CAWSRLGQGERAKGYTF. In nucleotides, the CDR3 is TGTGCCTGGAGCCGGCTTGGGCAGGGCGAGAGGGCGAAAGGCTACACCTTC.

The genes are TRBV19 and TRBJ1-6; 7 nucleotides line up with TRBD1. The CDR3 runs 16 residues. The J segment lost 7 bases and the V segment lost 7 bases, leaving 13 bases of the junction unmatched. Per germline, CDR1 LNHDA and CDR2 SQIVND (reference sequence). The CDR3 DNA reads TGTGCCAGTACCCGCCGGCGGGACAGCGGGAATTCACCCCTCCACTTT. This gives the protein CASTRRRDSGNSPLHF.

The chain is built from TRBV11-3 and TRBJ1-1; 7 positions match TRBD1. The CDR3 has 15 amino acids. The V segment lost 5 bases and the J segment 1 base; nucleotides outside the gene matches: 7. CDR1 and CDR2 (germline): SGHNT, YENEEA. The CDR3 region is CASSSRGTPNTEAFF. CDR3 sequence (DNA): TGTGCCAGCAGCAGCAGGGGGACACCGAACACTGAAGCTTTCTTT.

V and J are TRBV4-2 and TRBJ1-5, with no clear D. This CDR3 region has 15 residues. Trimming shortened V by 0 bases and J by 4 bases, and 10 bases separated the two germline ends. In germline, CDR1 is LGHNA, CDR2 YNFKEQ. The CDR3 DNA is TGTGCCAGCAGCCAAGATCAGGTCTCAAATCAGCCCCAGCATTTT. Amino acid sequence: CASSQDQVSNQPQHF.